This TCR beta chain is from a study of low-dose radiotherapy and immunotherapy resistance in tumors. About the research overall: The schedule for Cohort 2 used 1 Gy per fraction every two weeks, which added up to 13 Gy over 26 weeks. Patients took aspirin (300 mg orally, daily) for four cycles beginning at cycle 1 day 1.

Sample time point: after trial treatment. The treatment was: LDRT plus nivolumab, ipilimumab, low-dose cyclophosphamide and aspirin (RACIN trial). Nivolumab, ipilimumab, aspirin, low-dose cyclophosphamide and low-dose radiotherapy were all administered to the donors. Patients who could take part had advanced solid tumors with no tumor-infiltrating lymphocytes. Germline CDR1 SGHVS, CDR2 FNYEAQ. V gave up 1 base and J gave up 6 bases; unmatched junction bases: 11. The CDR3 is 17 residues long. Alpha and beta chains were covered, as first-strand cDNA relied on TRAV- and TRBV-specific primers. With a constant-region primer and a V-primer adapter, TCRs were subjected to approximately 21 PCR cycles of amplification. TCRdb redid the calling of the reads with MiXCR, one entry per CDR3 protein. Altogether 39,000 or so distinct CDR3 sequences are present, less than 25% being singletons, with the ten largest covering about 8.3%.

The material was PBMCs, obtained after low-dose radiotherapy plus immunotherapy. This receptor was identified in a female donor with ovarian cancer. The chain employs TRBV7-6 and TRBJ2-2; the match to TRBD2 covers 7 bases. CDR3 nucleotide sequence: TGTGCCAGCAGCTTAGGGGACTATAATATTCGTGCCGGGGAGCTGTTTTTT. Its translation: CASSLGDYNIRAGELFF.